The entry below gives a single TCR beta chain sequence along with its context. The antigen is unknown. TRB cDNA was prepared as libraries by UMI-labeled 5' RACE. TCRdb derives one entry per CDR3 protein from the 5' RACE reads, leaving out DNA. This sample's table reports about 38,000 distinct CDR3 sequences. Each CD8+ T cell subset was flow-sorted in triplicate. Every sort contained about 310,000 cells. These data originate in a study of CXCR3-negative and CXCR3-positive naive CD8 T cells. General study results and limits: Both naive subsets, CXCR3-negative and CXCR3-positive, displayed similar TRBV-TRBJ usage, unlike memory cells. Whereas both naive subsets had comparably high diversity, memory CD8+ cells had much lower diversity. The naive subsets expressed comparable surface CD5, and the authors inferred TCR strength from TRB CDR3 properties.

The CDR3 consists of 14 residues. Germline CDR1 is SGHVS and CDR2 is FQNEAQ. The TCR sequence derives from a human donor in good health. Some clones in this sample may be carry-over from other donors' samples. The chain carries TRBV7-8 and TRBJ2-7; TCRdb's D call, TRBD2, is unchecked because there is no DNA. Sequencing used memory CD8+ T cells from blood. CDR3 region: CASSPASGSYEQYF. Full variable domain (remainder filled in from reference TRBV7-8 and TRBJ2-7): GAGVSQSPRYKVAKRGQDVALRCDPISGHVSLFWYQQALGQGPEFLTYFQNEAQLDKSGLPSDRFFAERPEGSVSTLKIQRTQQEDSAVYLCASSPASGSYEQYFGPGTRLTVT.